Listed below are T cell receptor beta chains from one sample, sequenced in a study of blood T cells in healthy people across ages. TCRdb analysed the 5' RACE reads with MiXCR anew, one entry per CDR3 protein. The sample lists roughly 830,000 distinct CDR3 sequences, 62% seen once, with around 30% in the top ten. Material for sequencing was blood. These receptors all come from a man aged 25-40 years in good health. The CDR3 runs from the conserved cysteine through the conserved F or W. D genes are given only for firm matches. Rows give clone size only sometimes, using once, few, many, or a class for an expanded clone.

J	size	V	D	CDR3	DNA
TRBJ1-6	many	TRBV3-1	TRBD1	CASSRDRGNSPLHF	TGTGCCAGCTCACGGGACAGGGGTAATTCACCCCTCCACTTT
TRBJ2-7	.	TRBV6-2/TRBV6-3	TRBD1	CATGDSLYEQYF	TGTGCCACCGGGGACAGTCTCTACGAGCAGTACTTC
TRBJ2-1	few	TRBV20-1	TRBD1	CSALARTGTNEQFF	TGCAGTGCCCTGGCTCGGACAGGGACCAATGAGCAGTTCTTC
TRBJ2-3	.	TRBV14	TRBD2	CASSPRLAFFTDTQYF	TGTGCCAGCAGCCCGAGACTAGCATTCTTCACAGATACGCAGTATTTT
TRBJ2-5	.	TRBV9	.	CASSVRRRKTQYF	TGTGCCAGCAGCGTTCGACGTCGAAAGACCCAGTACTTC
TRBJ2-7	.	TRBV28	.	CASRGQLSYEQYF	TGTGCCAGCAGAGGACAGCTCTCCTACGAGCAGTACTTC
TRBJ2-7	few	TRBV20-1	.	CSARGQGTYEQYF	TGCAGTGCTAGAGGGCAGGGAACCTACGAGCAGTACTTC
TRBJ2-7	once	TRBV18	TRBD1	CASPPTRDRPYEQYF	TGTGCCAGCCCACCAACCCGGGACAGGCCCTACGAGCAGTACTTC
TRBJ1-4	few	TRBV4-1	.	CASSPEGLPNEKLFF	TGCGCCAGCAGCCCAGAGGGGTTACCTAATGAAAAACTGTTTTTT
TRBJ2-5	few	TRBV6-6	TRBD2	CASSTGGQETQYF	TGTGCCAGCAGCACGGGGGGCCAAGAGACCCAGTACTTC
TRBJ2-2	.	TRBV7-2	TRBD2	CASSLLGGVPVGELFF	TGTGCCAGCAGCCTCTTGGGAGGGGTCCCCGTCGGGGAGCTGTTTTTT
TRBJ1-2	.	TRBV6-5	TRBD1	CASSTDRGRLPGYTF	TGTGCCAGCAGTACCGACAGGGGCCGTTTACCTGGCTACACCTTC
TRBJ2-3	once	TRBV6-2/TRBV6-3	TRBD2	CASSYSPASGGADTQYF	TGTGCCAGCAGTTACTCGCCGGCTAGCGGGGGAGCAGATACGCAGTATTTT
TRBJ2-7	.	TRBV29-1	.	CSARTDAYEQYF	TGCAGCGCCCGGACGGACGCCTACGAGCAGTACTTC
TRBJ2-5	.	TRBV7-8	TRBD1	CASSSHRGRQETQYF	TGTGCCAGCAGCTCCCACAGGGGGCGACAAGAGACCCAGTACTTC
TRBJ1-6	.	TRBV6-2/TRBV6-3	TRBD1	CACTSRQGAVDSPLHF	TGTGCCTGCACATCTCGACAGGGGGCAGTTGATTCACCCCTCCACTTT
TRBJ1-6	few	TRBV29-1	TRBD1	CSASTGTGDSPLHF	TGCAGCGCTTCGACAGGGACAGGGGATTCACCCCTCCACTTT
TRBJ1-2	.	TRBV4-2	TRBD1	CASSQQDRELRYGYTF	TGTGCCAGCAGCCAACAGGACAGGGAATTACGGTATGGCTACACCTTC
TRBJ2-3	.	TRBV20-1	TRBD2	CSASPLAGPDTQYF	TGCAGTGCTTCCCCCCTAGCGGGGCCAGATACGCAGTATTTT
TRBJ2-4	few	TRBV7-9	.	CASSSDGFWAYF	TGTGCCAGCAGTTCGGACGGATTTTGGGCGTACTTC
TRBJ1-2	.	TRBV20-1	TRBD1	CSATRQGDYGYTF	TGCAGTGCTACCAGACAGGGTGATTATGGCTACACCTTC
TRBJ2-1	.	TRBV25-1	.	CASSVSENEQFF	TGTGCCAGCAGTGTCTCGGAGAATGAGCAGTTCTTC
TRBJ2-3	.	TRBV7-9	TRBD2	CASRQLAGDADTQYF	TGTGCCAGCAGGCAACTAGCGGGGGACGCAGATACGCAGTATTTT
TRBJ2-1	few	TRBV6-5	TRBD1	CASSYYRGQDEQFF	TGTGCCAGCAGTTACTATAGGGGGCAGGATGAGCAGTTCTTC
TRBJ1-5	.	TRBV4-2	.	CASRDGGSNQPQHF	TGTGCCAGCCGGGACGGAGGAAGCAATCAGCCCCAGCATTTT
TRBJ2-7	.	TRBV2	TRBD1	CASKSGQGAVEYEQYF	TGTGCCAGCAAATCGGGACAGGGGGCGGTTGAGTACGAGCAGTACTTC
TRBJ2-6	.	TRBV29-1	TRBD1	CSVTLRDSSGANVLTF	TGCAGCGTCACATTAAGGGACAGCTCTGGGGCCAACGTCCTGACTTTC
TRBJ2-1	.	TRBV7-8	TRBD1	CASSRSGQGLNEQFF	TGTGCCAGCAGCCGATCGGGACAGGGGTTGAATGAGCAGTTCTTC